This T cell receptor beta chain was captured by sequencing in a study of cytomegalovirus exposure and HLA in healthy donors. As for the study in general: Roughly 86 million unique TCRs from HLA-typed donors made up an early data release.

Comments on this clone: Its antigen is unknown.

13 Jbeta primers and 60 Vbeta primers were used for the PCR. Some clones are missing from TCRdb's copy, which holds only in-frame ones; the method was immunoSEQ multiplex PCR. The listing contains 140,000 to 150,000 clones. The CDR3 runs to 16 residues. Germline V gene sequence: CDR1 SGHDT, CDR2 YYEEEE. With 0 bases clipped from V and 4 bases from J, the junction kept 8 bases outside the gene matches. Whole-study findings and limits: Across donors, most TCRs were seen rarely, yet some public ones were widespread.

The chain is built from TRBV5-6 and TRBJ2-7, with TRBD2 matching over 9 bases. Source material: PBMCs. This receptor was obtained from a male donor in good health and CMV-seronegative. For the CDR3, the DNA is TGTGCCAGCAGCTTGGGGGCGGGAGGGCTAGAATACGAGCAGTACTTC. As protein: CASSLGAGGLEYEQYF.